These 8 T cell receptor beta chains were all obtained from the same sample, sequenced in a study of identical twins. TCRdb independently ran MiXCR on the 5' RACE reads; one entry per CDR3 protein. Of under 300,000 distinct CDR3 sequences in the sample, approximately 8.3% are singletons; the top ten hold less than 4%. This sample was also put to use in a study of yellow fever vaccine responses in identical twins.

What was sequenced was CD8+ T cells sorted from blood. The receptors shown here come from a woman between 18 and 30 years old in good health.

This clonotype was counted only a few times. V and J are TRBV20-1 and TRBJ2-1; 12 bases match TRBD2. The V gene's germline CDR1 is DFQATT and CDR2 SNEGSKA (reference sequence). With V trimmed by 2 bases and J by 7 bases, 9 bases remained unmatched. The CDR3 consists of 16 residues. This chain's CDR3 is CSARMLTSGRINEQFF. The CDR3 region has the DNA TGCAGTGCTAGAATGCTAACTAGCGGGAGGATTAATGAGCAGTTCTTC.

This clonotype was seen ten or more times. CDR3 sequence: CASSFRDRHKLGPTGELFF. The CDR3 DNA is TGTGCCAGCAGCTTCCGGGACAGACATAAATTAGGTCCTACCGGGGAGCTGTTTTTT. V usage is TRBV7-8 and J usage is TRBJ2-2; TRBD1 matches at 7 bases. Germline assignment: CDR1 SGHVS and CDR2 FQNEAQ. The trim removed 3 bases at V and 5 bases at J, leaving 18 bases unmatched. The CDR3 is made up of 19 amino acids.

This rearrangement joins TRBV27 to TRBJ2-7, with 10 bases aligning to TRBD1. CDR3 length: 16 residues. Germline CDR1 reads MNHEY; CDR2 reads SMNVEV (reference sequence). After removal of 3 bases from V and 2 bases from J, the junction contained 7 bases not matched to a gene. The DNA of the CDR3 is TGTGCCAGCAGTTTGGTGCCCGGACAGGGGGCCTACGAGCAGTACTTC. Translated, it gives CASSLVPGQGAYEQYF.

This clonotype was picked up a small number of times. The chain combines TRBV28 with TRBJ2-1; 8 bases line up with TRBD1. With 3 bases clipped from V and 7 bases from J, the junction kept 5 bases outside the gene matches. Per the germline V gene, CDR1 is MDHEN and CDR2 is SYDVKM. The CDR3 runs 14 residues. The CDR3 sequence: CASSLGTGLNEQFF. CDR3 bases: TGTGCCAGCAGTTTGGGGACAGGCTTAAATGAGCAGTTCTTC. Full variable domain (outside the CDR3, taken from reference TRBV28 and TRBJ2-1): DVKVTQSSRYLVKRTGEKVFLECVQDMDHENMFWYRQDPGLGLRLIYFSYDVKMKEKGDIPEGYSVSREKKERFSLILESASTNQTSMYLCASSLGTGLNEQFFGPGTRLTVL.

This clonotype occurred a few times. The CDR3 coding sequence is TGTGCCACCAGTGATTTCCGGGGGCCAGATACGCAGTATTTT. Translated: CATSDFRGPDTQYF. The chain is built from TRBV24-1 and TRBJ2-3, with D perhaps being TRBD1 or TRBD2 (6 bases each). Germline CDR1 KGHDR, CDR2 SFDVKD. The CDR3 is made up of 14 amino acids. Trimming removed 1 base at V and 4 bases at J, with 8 bases between.

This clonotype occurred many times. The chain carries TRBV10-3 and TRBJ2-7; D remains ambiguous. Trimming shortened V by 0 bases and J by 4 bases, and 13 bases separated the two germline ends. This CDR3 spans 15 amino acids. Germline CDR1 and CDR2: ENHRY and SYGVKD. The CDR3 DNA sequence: TGTGCCATCAGTGAGTCGCTGGGCAACGGTTACGAGCAGTACTTC. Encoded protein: CAISESLGNGYEQYF.

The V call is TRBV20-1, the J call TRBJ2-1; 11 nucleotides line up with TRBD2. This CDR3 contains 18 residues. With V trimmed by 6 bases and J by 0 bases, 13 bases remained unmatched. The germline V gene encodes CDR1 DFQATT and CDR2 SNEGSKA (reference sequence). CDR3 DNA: TGCAGTGCCCCGGGGCTAGCGGGAGGCCCGAGCTCCTACAATGAGCAGTTCTTC. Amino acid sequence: CSAPGLAGGPSSYNEQFF.

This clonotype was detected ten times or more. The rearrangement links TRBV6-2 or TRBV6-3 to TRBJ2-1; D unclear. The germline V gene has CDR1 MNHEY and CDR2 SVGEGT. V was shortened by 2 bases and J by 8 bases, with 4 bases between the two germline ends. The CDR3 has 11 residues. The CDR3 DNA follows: TGTGCCAGCAGTTACCCGGATGAGCAGTTCTTC. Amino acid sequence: CASSYPDEQFF.